The present entry profiles one TCR beta chain with its context. Its target antigen remains unknown. No base quality information exists; no much larger clone differs at one position. These data come from a study of Graves' ophthalmopathy and Graves' hyperthyroidism (dated by TCRdb to 2016 to 2019). In the study overall: Hyperthyroidism was defined as stable when no progression to ophthalmopathy occurred within 18 months of follow-up. A discovery set of 100 patients (43 ophthalmopathy, 55 to 65 stable hyperthyroidism) was enrolled to explore V-J signatures distinguishing ophthalmopathy from hyperthyroidism. An independent validation cohort was composed of roughly 18 hyperthyroidism patients and 17 patients who later progressed from hyperthyroidism to ophthalmopathy. In total, 135 blood samples were TCR-sequenced: approximately 42 ophthalmopathy, around 75 hyperthyroidism and some 17 hyperthyroidism-to-ophthalmopathy patients. Following sampling, methimazole starting at 30 mg daily was administered to hyperthyroidism patients, and high-dose intravenous methylprednisolone was administered to ophthalmopathy patients. TCR beta repertoire signatures were used to distinguish Graves' ophthalmopathy from Graves' hyperthyroidism and to predict progression to ophthalmopathy. In over 5 hyperthyroidism patients, the T-cell repertoire of thyroid tissue was compared with the T-cell repertoire of blood. What the study reported, not specific to this receptor: Sample size was not predetermined statistically, and investigators were not blinded to group allocation. Most expanded thyroid clonotypes with a frequency above 0.001 also appeared in blood, which suggests that blood repertoires may reflect the immune response in the thyroid. In validation, the model predicted ophthalmopathy progression with about 64% sensitivity and 72.22% specificity; some twelve predicted patients were CT-confirmed with GO in a median of approximately 6.2 months. Ophthalmopathy was separated from stable hyperthyroidism by the 13-signature model with about 85% sensitivity and roughly 83% specificity in cross-validation and with 80%/75% in the test set.

TCR beta CDR3 regions were amplified from RNA transcripts for repertoire sequencing. A first-round RT-PCR used HTBI primers with the Qiagen OneStep RT-PCR kit, followed by a second-round multiplex PCR, size selection and purification. Sequencing of the libraries was carried out on an Illumina HiSeq2000 in paired-end mode with 100 bp reads. Per the authors' processing: SOAPnuke was used to process the reads, throwing out any read that had adapters, had uncalled bases, had a mean Phred below 15, or lacked an exact constant-primer or identifier match. High-quality paired reads were merged with COPE v1.2.5. Each unique nucleotide sequence was defined as a clonotype, and clonotypes were aligned to IMGT TRB V, D and J references with MiTCR v1.1. The analysis was limited to V-J combinations with a frequency above 0.0001, which together covered 99.2% of the repertoires. For each V-J combination, a TCR clonal expansion and chaos score was defined as the ratio of F50 clonal expansion to chaos observed in the TCRdist matrix. Welch's t-statistics and random forest were used to narrow the features down to about a dozen V-J combinations, which were then fed into a naive Bayes classifier. The Morisita-Horn index was used to measure how similar the thyroid and blood repertoires were. TCRdb trimmed the raw reads at Q25, called clones with MiXCR and kept productive beta chains. Duplicate CDR3 protein sequences are folded into a single record with the most common DNA and genes. TCRdb, not the original authors, processed these V and J calls. Counted in this sample were roughly 1.1 million distinct CDR3 sequences; about two fifths of them appeared once. The ten largest clonotypes hold 8.5% to 14% of the sample.

The germline V gene provides CDR1 ENHRY and CDR2 SYGVKD. Germline trimming amounts to 10 bases on V and 7 bases on J, with 12 as the count of junction bases outside the gene matches. Taken from cysteine to phenylalanine, the CDR3 has 14 residues. The sequence is cut down to CDR3 DNA, 42 bases in frame from base 1. The hyperthyroidism patients were 18 to 65 years old and newly diagnosed, with a disease duration of less than 2 months. Patients with other autoimmune diseases, uncontrolled infections, pregnancy or lactation were excluded. Clinical symptoms, serum thyroxine, TRAb, thyroid ultrasound and orbital computed tomography formed the basis of the diagnosis. Total RNA was extracted using Trizol reagent, and RNA quality was checked on an Agilent 2100 Bioanalyzer.

Specimen: peripheral blood or thyroid tissue (not recorded which). The V and J genes are TRBV10-3 and TRBJ1-5, with 8 bases aligning to TRBD1. The TCR originated in an adult man with Graves' hyperthyroidism. Read as DNA, the sequence is TGTGCCAGCAGAGCCCGTACAGGGGGACAGCCCCAGCATTTT. It codes for CASRARTGGQPQHF.